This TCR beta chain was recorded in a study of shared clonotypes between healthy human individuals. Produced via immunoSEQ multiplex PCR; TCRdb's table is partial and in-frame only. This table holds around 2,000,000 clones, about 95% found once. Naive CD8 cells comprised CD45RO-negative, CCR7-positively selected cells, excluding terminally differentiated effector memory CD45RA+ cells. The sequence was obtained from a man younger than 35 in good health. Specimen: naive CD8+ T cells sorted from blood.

In DNA form, the CDR3 reads TGTGCCAGCAGCATCAACCGGGACATGTTTAACTATGGCTACACCTTC. It encodes CASSINRDMFNYGYTF. The rearrangement uses TRBV9 and TRBJ1-2; a weak D match, TRBD1 (6 bases). CDR3 length equals 16 residues. With 4 bases removed from V and 1 base from J, the gap between germline ends came to 17 bases. The V gene's germline CDR1 is SGDLS and CDR2 YYNGEE.